Listed here are 23 T cell receptor beta chains from one sample, sequenced in a study of T cells after posttransplantation cyclophosphamide. The protocol was immunoSEQ multiplex PCR, while the TCRdb copy is restricted to in-frame clones and leaves out a portion. The sample was found to contain approximately 7,300 clones, and every one recurs. Cyclophosphamide on days +3 and +4 followed busulfan-fludarabine conditioning and a marrow graft. Sequenced here: PBMCs, sampled after allogeneic stem cell transplant with posttransplant cyclophosphamide. These receptors all come from a female patient aged 50-59 years who received an allogeneic stem cell transplant from an unrelated donor, was CMV-positive, and had acute GVHD only. Part of the T cells may come from the graft donor.

This clone has at least ten counts. V is TRBV7-2 and J is TRBJ2-7, with 9 bases identical to TRBD2. The V segment lost 1 base and the J segment 2 bases; nucleotides outside the gene matches: 3. This CDR3 is built from 15 residues. Looked up from germline, CDR1 is SGHTA and CDR2 is FQGNSA. The CDR3 here is CASSLEGGRAYEQYF. The CDR3, as DNA: TGTGCCAGCAGCTTAGAAGGCGGGAGGGCCTACGAGCAGTACTTC.

This clone came up many times. The gene calls are TRBV19 and TRBJ2-2, with D possibly matching TRBD2 (6 bases). Deletions cut 4 bases from V and 2 bases from J, with 11 bases between. From germline, CDR1 is LNHDA and CDR2 SQIVND (reference sequence). The CDR3 contains 15 residues. This CDR3 is CASSRSGTNTGELFF. The CDR3 nucleotides read TGTGCCAGTAGTAGGTCCGGGACTAACACCGGGGAGCTGTTTTTT.

The table lists this clone with many counts. The chain employs TRBV13 and TRBJ2-7; 14 bases line up with TRBD2. Germline-derived CDR1 and CDR2 are PRHDT and FYEKMQ (reference sequence). The V segment lost 5 bases and the J segment 2 bases; nucleotides outside the gene matches: 8. The CDR3 is made up of 17 amino acids. For the CDR3, the DNA is TGTGCCAGCAGCACAGGACTAGCGGGAGGATCTACCTACGAGCAGTACTTC. Translation: CASSTGLAGGSTYEQYF.

This clone was detected ten times or more. Its ends do not fully match the called genes, so a read error is possible. The genes are TRBV29-1 and TRBJ2-5; TRBD2 aligns across 10 bases. The length of the CDR3 is 13 residues. From germline, CDR1 is SQVTM and CDR2 ANQGSEA. The DNA of the CDR3 is TGCAGCGCCGAGGGGCTAGCGGGAGAGGCCCAGTACTTC. Its protein is CSAEGLAGEAQYF.

This clone was recorded at least ten times. The V and J genes are TRBV4-2 and TRBJ2-1; weak D call: TRBD2 (5 bases). The V end lost 1 base, the J end lost 9 bases, and 13 bases lay between the germline ends. Germline lookup yields CDR1 LGHNA and CDR2 YNFKEQ. The CDR3 covers 14 residues. This chain's CDR3 is CASSQAARETEQFF. The CDR3 DNA follows: TGTGCCAGCAGCCAAGCCGCTAGGGAGACTGAGCAGTTCTTC.

This clone was counted many times. The V call is TRBV9, the J call TRBJ1-2; no firm D call. Per the germline V gene, CDR1 is SGDLS and CDR2 is YYNGEE. Trimming stripped 4 bases from V and 4 bases from J, with 23 bases between. The CDR3 covers 17 residues. This CDR3 is CASSPSRRDPRTYGYTF. Written as DNA, the CDR3 is TGTGCCAGCAGCCCTTCGCGGCGGGATCCGAGGACCTATGGCTACACCTTC.

This clone was picked up many times. The rearrangement joins TRBV7-9 to TRBJ2-7; D ambiguous. CDR3 length: 14 amino acids. Trimming took 2 bases from V and 4 from J, leaving 12 bases between them. The V gene's germline CDR1 is SEHNR and CDR2 FQNEAQ (reference sequence). DNA for the CDR3: TGTGCCAGCAGCTTAATGGGCCCGGATTACGAGCAGTACTTC. Translation: CASSLMGPDYEQYF.

Ten or more counts support this clone. This chain joins TRBV15 and TRBJ2-2; 12 nucleotides match TRBD2. There are 15 residues in the CDR3. Germline V lookup: CDR1 LNHNV, CDR2 YYDKDF (reference sequence). Germline trimming cut 4 bases from V and 3 bases from J; bases unmatched to any gene: 0. CDR3 nucleotides: TGTGCCACCAGCACTAGCGGGAGGGACACCGGGGAGCTGTTTTTT. Translating it yields CATSTSGRDTGELFF.

This clone was observed many times. V usage is TRBV4-2 and J usage is TRBJ2-7, with TRBD2 matching over 10 bases. In germline, CDR1 is LGHNA, CDR2 YNFKEQ. With 0 bases clipped from V and 2 bases from J, the junction kept 10 bases outside the gene matches. This CDR3 has 18 amino acids. In DNA form, the CDR3 reads TGTGCCAGCAGCCAAGACGTAGCGGGAGGTGGAATCCCCTACGAGCAGTACTTC. The encoded protein is CASSQDVAGGGIPYEQYF.

At least ten counts were recorded for this clone. The CDR3 loop is CASSFDRQETQYF. For the CDR3, the DNA is TGTGCCAGCAGCTTCGACAGACAAGAGACCCAGTACTTC. The genes are TRBV11-2 and TRBJ2-5; weak D call: TRBD1 (5 bases). Germline assignment: CDR1 SGHAT and CDR2 FQNNGV. CDR3 size: 13 residues. Trimming removed 3 bases at V and 2 bases at J, with 7 bases between.

This clone showed up many times. J is TRBJ2-1 and V is TRBV4-3, with 12 bases aligning to TRBD1. J lost 10 bases, V lost 3 bases, and 13 bases had no gene match. Germline CDR1 LGHNA, CDR2 YSLEER. The CDR3 is 17 amino acids. This CDR3 reads CASSQTLRDRGRREQFF. The CDR3 DNA is TGCGCCAGCAGCCAGACCCTCCGGGACAGGGGGCGCCGGGAGCAGTTCTTC.

This clone was observed many times. This chain uses TRBV19 with TRBJ2-5, with a possible D match to TRBD1 (7 bases). The ends were cut back, 4 bases at V and 4 bases at J, with 13 bases in the middle. Germline V gene data show CDR1 as LNHDA and CDR2 as SQIVND (reference sequence). This CDR3 has 14 residues. CDR3 in DNA: TGTGCCAGTAGTACGACAGGGAGGAGAGAGACCCAGTACTTC. It codes for CASSTTGRRETQYF.

Many counts were recorded for this clone. The chain uses TRBV12-5 and TRBJ2-2; TRBD2 matches at 7 bases. Germline CDR1 and CDR2: LGHNT and FRNRAP. CDR3 length: 16 residues. The V gene end was trimmed by 5 bases and the J gene end by 1 base; junction bases not matched to a gene: 7. CDR3 sequence reads: CASGTGLAVNTGELFF. CDR3 DNA: TGTGCTAGTGGTACGGGCCTAGCGGTGAACACCGGGGAGCTGTTTTTT. Using reference TRBV12-5 and TRBJ2-2 for the parts outside the CDR3, the full variable domain is DARVTQTPRHKVTEMGQEVTMRCQPILGHNTVFWYRQTMMQGLELLAYFRNRAPLDDSGMPKDRFSAEMPDATLATLKIQPSEPRDSAVYFCASGTGLAVNTGELFFGEGSRLTVL.

The chain is built from TRBV19 and TRBJ2-5; D is unclear. This CDR3 is built from 15 residues. Germline V gene sequence: CDR1 LNHDA, CDR2 SQIVND (reference sequence). V was cut by 0 bases and J by 1 base, with 9 bases left in between. This CDR3 reads CASSIDWRIQETQYF. The CDR3 nucleotides are TGTGCCAGTAGTATAGATTGGCGGATCCAAGAGACCCAGTACTTC.

This clone was counted many times. The chain recombines TRBV18 with TRBJ2-5; maybe TRBD2 (7 bases). The germline CDR1 and CDR2 sequences are KGHSH and LQKENI. V was trimmed by 1 base and J by 2 bases, leaving 14 bases between them. This CDR3 is built from 16 residues. CDR3 DNA sequence: TGTGCCAGCTCACCACGGGACACCGGGGGGCAAGAGACCCAGTACTTC. Protein: CASSPRDTGGQETQYF.

By share of the sample, this clone is medium-sized. The chain has TRBV5-8 and TRBJ2-1; TRBD2 matches 12 bases. Per germline, CDR1 SGHTS and CDR2 YDEGEE. CDR3 length: 16 residues. The trim removed 2 bases at V and 5 bases at J, leaving 5 bases unmatched. Here the CDR3 reads CASSFGLAGIDNEQFF. The CDR3 DNA is TGTGCCAGCAGCTTTGGACTAGCGGGAATAGACAATGAGCAGTTCTTC.

The sample holds many counts of this clone. The J gene is TRBJ2-1, the V gene TRBV5-6; perhaps TRBD2 as D (5 bases). The CDR3 sequence is 17 residues long. Trimming removed 0 bases from V and 7 bases from J, with 20 bases in between. CDR1 and CDR2 from the germline V gene are SGHDT and YYEEEE. CDR3 protein: CASSLEASGRSSNEQFF. The DNA of the CDR3 is TGTGCCAGCAGCTTGGAGGCAAGCGGTCGATCGTCGAATGAGCAGTTCTTC.

Many counts were recorded for this clone. The gene calls are TRBV6-1 and TRBJ2-1; TRBD2 matches at 12 bases. The CDR3 runs to 15 residues. CDR1 and CDR2 from the germline V gene are MNHNS and SASEGT. With 4 bases clipped from V and 5 bases from J, the junction kept 3 bases outside the gene matches. This chain's CDR3 is CASSAGLAGNNEQFF. The CDR3 DNA follows: TGTGCCAGCAGTGCTGGACTAGCGGGAAACAATGAGCAGTTCTTC.

The chain recombines TRBV9 with TRBJ1-6; D unresolved. The CDR3 runs to 13 residues. Germline assignment: CDR1 SGDLS and CDR2 YYNGEE. V was pared by 6 bases and J by 6 bases, with 10 bases between. CDR3 coding DNA: TGTGCCAGCACCCAGACTAGTAATTCACCCCTCCACTTT. It specifies CASTQTSNSPLHF.

The sample holds many counts of this clone. The chain links TRBV4-2 to TRBJ2-2; 8 bases are a match to TRBD2. CDR3 size: 17 residues. V gave up 1 base and J gave up 3 bases; unmatched junction bases: 7. CDR1 LGHNA and CDR2 YNFKEQ come from the germline V gene. The chain's CDR3 is CASSQGSSGRYTGELFF. CDR3 coding DNA: TGTGCCAGCAGCCAAGGTTCCAGCGGGAGATACACCGGGGAGCTGTTTTTT.

This clone was picked up many times. J is TRBJ1-2 and V is TRBV6-6; a possible D gene is TRBD1 (6 bases). V lost 6 bases and J 6 bases, leaving 17 bases between the germline ends. CDR1 and CDR2 from the germline V gene are MNHNY and SVGAGI (reference sequence). The CDR3 sequence is 14 residues long. The CDR3: CASSTRGGGHGYTF. The CDR3, as DNA: TGTGCCAGCAGCACGAGGGGGGGCGGTCATGGCTACACCTTC.

At least ten counts were recorded for this clone. The J gene is TRBJ2-3, the V gene TRBV30; 11 positions match TRBD2. From germline, CDR1 is GTSNPN and CDR2 SVGIG (reference sequence). The junction had 10 bases not matched to a gene; V was cut back by 3 bases and J by 2 bases. CDR3 size: 17 residues. The CDR3 spells CAWRITGTSGVTDTQYF. The CDR3 coding sequence is TGTGCCTGGAGGATAACCGGGACTAGCGGAGTCACAGATACGCAGTATTTT. Filled out from reference TRBV30 and TRBJ2-3, the complete variable domain reads SQTIHQWPATLVQPVGSPLSLECTVEGTSNPNLYWYRQAAGRGLQLLFYSVGIGQISSEVPQNLSASRPQDRQFILSSKKLLLSDSGFYLCAWRITGTSGVTDTQYFGPGTRLTVL.

There are many counts of this clone. The J gene is TRBJ2-7, the V gene TRBV5-6, with 7 nucleotides matching TRBD1. Germline V CDR1 and CDR2: SGHDT, YYEEEE. CDR3 length equals 15 residues. Germline trimming cut 1 base from V and 7 bases from J; bases unmatched to any gene: 11. The CDR3 protein is CASSLLRGLPKEQYF. The CDR3 nucleotides are TGTGCCAGCAGCTTGCTGAGGGGGCTACCCAAAGAGCAGTACTTC.